Reported below is one T cell receptor (beta chain). The data stem from a study of T-cell reconstitution after alpha-beta-depleted transplantation in children. Unique molecular identifiers featured in how the TCRbeta library was prepared. MiXCR, applied by TCRdb to the PCR reads, yields one record per CDR3 protein. The table lists roughly 790,000 distinct CDR3 sequences, approximately 15% of them singletons, with approximately 4.5% in the top ten. Here the sequenced sample was PBMCs, mostly from graft donor cells, taken 360 days after TCRalphabeta/CD19-depleted stem cell transplant. The origin of this receptor is a male patient younger than 18 who had a stem cell transplant for acute lymphoblastic leukemia, so the T cells may come from the graft donor.

Written as DNA, the CDR3 is TGTGCCTGGAGTCAAGATAGCGGTTACACAGATACGCAGTATTTT. Its translation: CAWSQDSGYTDTQYF. V and J are TRBV30 and TRBJ2-3, with D perhaps matching TRBD2 (6 bases). This CDR3 comprises 15 residues. Deletions cut 2 bases from V and 2 bases from J, with 14 bases between. Germline CDR1 is GTSNPN and CDR2 is SVGIG (reference sequence).